This record looks at one T cell receptor beta chain sequence and its context. The data derive from a study of blood T cell repertoires in COVID-19. CDR3 length equals 15 residues. Germline CDR1 reads KGHDR; CDR2 reads SFDVKD. Deletions cut 4 bases from V and 2 bases from J, with 11 bases between. Original processing methods: Amplification of reference gene primers was used by the study to estimate nucleated cell counts. Profiling relied on immunoSEQ multiplex PCR, and the TCRdb table lists in-frame clones only, not all of them. V and J calls and clone size are those listed in that table; D and trimming were worked out from the DNA. The table records nearly 100,000 clones, approximately 84% of them present only once.

Sequencing used peripheral blood. J is TRBJ2-1 and V is TRBV24-1; D uncertain. The clonotype originates from a man between 70 and 80 years old with acute or convalescent COVID-19. CDR3: CATSDRSSPYNEQFF. CDR3 coding DNA: TGTGCCACCAGTGACCGTAGCTCCCCCTACAATGAGCAGTTCTTC.